These 2 T cell receptor beta chains came from one sample sequenced in a study of PD-1 blockade in classical Hodgkin lymphoma. The repertoire was sequenced with immunoSEQ multiplex PCR; TCRdb's copy has only in-frame clones and lacks some. Of some 30,000 clones in the sample, about 86% were seen once. Time point defined: cycle 4 day 1 (C4D1), after 6 weeks of nivolumab. After autologous stem cell transplantation all patients relapsed, and prior brentuximab vedotin exposure differed between cohorts. Magnetic depletion of unwanted cells isolated CD4+ T cells from thawed PBMCs. The sequenced sample was CD4+ T cells from blood, obtained before the fourth cycle of nivolumab. These receptors came from a human donor with classical Hodgkin lymphoma.

In DNA, the CDR3 is TGTGCCAGCTCACCAGTCGGCTCAACTAATGAAAAACTGTTTTTT. The encoded protein is CASSPVGSTNEKLFF. The rearrangement links TRBV18 to TRBJ1-4; D ambiguous. The CDR3 totals 15 residues. Deletions cut 2 bases from V and 0 bases from J, with 7 bases between. Germline lookup yields CDR1 KGHSH and CDR2 LQKENI.

This clone has just one count. The J gene is TRBJ1-3, the V gene TRBV11-2, with 9 bases fitting TRBD1. This CDR3 spans 15 amino acids. The V and J ends lost 5 bases and 2 bases, in that order; junction bases with no gene match: 4. CDR1 and CDR2 from the germline V gene are SGHAT and FQNNGV. CDR3 in amino acids: CASSNRDRAGNTIYF. In nucleotides, the CDR3 is TGTGCCAGCAGCAACCGGGACAGGGCTGGAAACACCATATATTTT.